A selection of T cell receptor beta chains follows, all from one sample in a study of blood T cell repertoires in COVID-19. The method was immunoSEQ multiplex PCR; TCRdb's version includes in-frame clones alone and lacks a portion of them. This table has tens of thousands of clones, about 80% appearing once. Sequencing was done on a sample of peripheral blood. The source is a man between 25 and 39 years old with COVID-19, enrolled during active disease. CDR3s leave out the opening cysteine and the closing phenylalanine or tryptophan. The D gene is left open where the match is weak. Clone sizes are given selectively: once, few, many, or a class where the clone is expanded.

clone_size: NA; d_call: NA; v_call: TRBV9; cdr3_aa: ASSGGLTSTDTQY
clone_size: NA; d_call: NA; v_call: TRBV9; cdr3_aa: ASSVATNSYEQY
clone_size: NA; d_call: NA; v_call: TRBV9; cdr3_aa: ASSPLGGWRADTQY
clone_size: NA; d_call: NA; v_call: TRBV5-4; cdr3_aa: ASSLAGLDYGYT
clone_size: NA; d_call: NA; v_call: TRBV29-1; cdr3_aa: SVEGGGGNTIY
clone_size: once; d_call: NA; v_call: TRBV30; cdr3_aa: AWSRGRQPQH
clone_size: NA; d_call: NA; v_call: TRBV28; cdr3_aa: ASSLSPSYGYT
clone_size: NA; d_call: TRBD1; v_call: TRBV10-1; cdr3_aa: ASRTGRKPQH
clone_size: NA; d_call: TRBD1; v_call: TRBV2; cdr3_aa: ASSDPGQGGSPLH
clone_size: NA; d_call: NA; v_call: TRBV6-5; cdr3_aa: ASREDGAYEQY
clone_size: NA; d_call: NA; v_call: TRBV29-1; cdr3_aa: SVTGTYNEQF
clone_size: NA; d_call: NA; v_call: TRBV6-5; cdr3_aa: ASSYTGFGETQY
clone_size: NA; d_call: NA; v_call: TRBV15; cdr3_aa: ATSRTRESPLH
clone_size: once; d_call: TRBD1; v_call: TRBV6-5; cdr3_aa: ASSYLTGGNEQF
clone_size: NA; d_call: NA; v_call: TRBV5-6; cdr3_aa: ASSFYELAKNIQY
clone_size: NA; d_call: TRBD1; v_call: TRBV11-2; cdr3_aa: ASSPLGQGDSPLH